The 10 T cell receptor beta chains below all came from one sample that was sequenced in a study of T cell responses to AZD1222 COVID-19 vaccine. The method was immunoSEQ multiplex PCR; TCRdb's version includes in-frame clones alone and lacks a portion of them. The repertoire holds tens of thousands of clones, with 70% to 90% as singletons. The sample consisted of peripheral blood, taken on day 0 of AZD1222 vaccination. The receptors derive from an adult in good health.

V gene TRBV28 combines with J gene TRBJ2-1; the D is unclear. CDR3 length equals 13 residues. The V gene's germline CDR1 is MDHEN and CDR2 SYDVKM. V was cut by 4 bases and J by 6 bases, with 10 bases left in between. The CDR3 protein is CASSSNWGNEQFF. The DNA of the CDR3 is TGTGCCAGCAGTTCGAATTGGGGCAATGAGCAGTTCTTC.

The CDR3 is CASSPDGSGSFYNEQFF. The CDR3 DNA sequence: TGTGCCAGCTCACCTGATGGGAGCGGGAGTTTCTACAATGAGCAGTTCTTC. The rearrangement links TRBV18 to TRBJ2-1; the match to TRBD2 covers 8 bases. Germline V gene sequence: CDR1 KGHSH, CDR2 LQKENI. The CDR3 spans 17 residues. V dropped 3 bases and J dropped 3; count of bases not matched to a gene: 10.

V is TRBV4-1 and J is TRBJ1-5, with D unclear. Germline loops: CDR1 MGHRA, CDR2 YSYEKL. This CDR3 spans 15 amino acids. V dropped 1 base and J dropped 3 bases, with 10 bases sitting between them. The CDR3 DNA is TGCGCCAGCAGCCAAGGGGTTGGGATCAATCAGCCCCAGCATTTT. Protein: CASSQGVGINQPQHF.

With regard to this clone: Mismatch with germline at one junction end may stem from a read error. The chain employs TRBV30 and TRBJ1-4; D is perhaps TRBD1 (5 bases). This CDR3 has 16 residues. Germline V gene data show CDR1 as GTSNPN and CDR2 as SVGIG (reference sequence). CDR3 protein: CAWRRGPPITLPRKGF. CDR3 DNA: TGTGCCTGGAGAAGGGGTCCCCCGATTACCCTTCCTAGGAAGGGGTTT.

The chain employs TRBV3-1 (or the pseudogene TRBV3-2) and TRBJ1-4; D gene unclear. The CDR3 extends over 13 amino acids. Germline V gives CDR1 LGHDT, CDR2 YNNKEL (reference sequence). The V gene lost 6 bases and the J gene lost 8 bases, with 13 bases spanning the gap. As DNA, the CDR3 is TGTGCCAGCAGGCGAACCCAAGGCGAAAAACTGTTTTTT. Amino acid sequence: CASRRTQGEKLFF.

The chain couples TRBV5-6 to TRBJ1-1, with 9 positions matching TRBD1. Germline CDR1 and CDR2: SGHDT and YYEEEE. This CDR3 is built from 13 residues. V was pared by 5 bases and J by 7 bases, with 6 bases of the junction left unmatched. CDR3 DNA sequence: TGTGCCAGCAGTCCGGACAGGGGAGTTGAAGCTTTCTTT. Amino acids: CASSPDRGVEAFF.

This clone has a count of ten or more. The chain is built from TRBV2 and TRBJ1-1, with D perhaps matching TRBD1 (5 bases). The CDR3 has 12 residues. Germline values: CDR1 SNHLY, CDR2 FYNNEI. Trimming shortened V by 9 bases and J by 6 bases, and 14 bases separated the two germline ends. Here the CDR3 reads CARTRDFAEAFF. In DNA, the CDR3 is TGTGCCAGAACGAGGGACTTCGCTGAAGCTTTCTTT. Together with reference TRBV2 and TRBJ1-1, the CDR3 gives the full variable domain: EPEVTQTPSHQVTQMGQEVILRCVPISNHLYFYWYRQILGQKVEFLVSFYNNEISEKSEIFDDQFSVERPDGSNFTLKIRSTKLEDSAMYFCARTRDFAEAFFGQGTRLTVV.

This chain uses TRBV28 with TRBJ2-3; the D gene is possibly TRBD2 (5 bases). The CDR3 length is 15 residues. Germline V CDR1 and CDR2: MDHEN, SYDVKM. Deletions cut 6 bases from V and 1 base from J, with 14 bases between. CDR3 region: CASRFLLGGTDTQYF. CDR3 bases: TGTGCCAGCAGGTTCCTCTTGGGAGGCACAGATACGCAGTATTTT.

The chain has TRBV27 and TRBJ2-1; 9 positions agree with TRBD1. The CDR3 consists of 15 residues. Germline CDR1 and CDR2: MNHEY and SMNVEV (reference sequence). V lost 7 bases, J lost 7 bases, and 11 bases stayed unmatched. CDR3 nucleotides: TGTGCCAGCACCCAGGACAGGGGCCCGTGGAATGAGCAGTTCTTC. Encoded protein: CASTQDRGPWNEQFF.

This clone was counted once. J is TRBJ1-4 and V is TRBV10-2; 8 bases fit TRBD1. The CDR3 loop spans 15 amino acids. Per the germline V gene, CDR1 is WSHSY and CDR2 is SAAADI. V shed 6 bases and J 5 bases; nucleotides not matched to a gene: 8. The CDR3 reads CASRTGTGLNEKLFF. The CDR3 coding sequence is TGCGCCAGCAGAACCGGGACAGGACTCAATGAAAAACTGTTTTTT.